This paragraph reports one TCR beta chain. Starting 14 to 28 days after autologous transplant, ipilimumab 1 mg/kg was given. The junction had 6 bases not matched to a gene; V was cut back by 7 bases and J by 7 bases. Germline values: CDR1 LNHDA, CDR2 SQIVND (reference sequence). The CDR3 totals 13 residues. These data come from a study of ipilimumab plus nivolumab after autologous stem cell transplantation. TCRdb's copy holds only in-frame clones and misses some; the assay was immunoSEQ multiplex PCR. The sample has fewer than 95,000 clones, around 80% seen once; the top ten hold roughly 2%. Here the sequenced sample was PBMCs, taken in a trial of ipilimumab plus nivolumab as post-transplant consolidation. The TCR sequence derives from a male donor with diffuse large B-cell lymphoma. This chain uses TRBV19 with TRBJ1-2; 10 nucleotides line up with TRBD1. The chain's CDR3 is CASMRQGALGYTF. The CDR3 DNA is TGTGCCAGTATGCGACAGGGGGCGCTTGGCTACACCTTC.